This TCR beta chain derives from a study of human CD8 memory T cell subsets. Study-level points and caveats: Chao1 estimates pointed to stem-like memory T cells having more diversity than precursor exhausted T cells did. In terms of chain coverage, this study sequenced T cell receptor beta chains exclusively. The T cell repertoires of the stem-like memory and precursor exhausted subsets exhibited minimal overlap with one another.

Germline CDR1 reads DFQATT; CDR2 reads SNEGSKA (reference sequence). The CDR3 is made up of 13 amino acids. This clonotype was detected many times. Its antigen is still unknown. UMI-labeled 5' RACE was the method by which TCR beta libraries were made. In the authors' workflow: Every TCR beta library contained from around 2,700 to 18,000 functional CDR3 beta clonotypes. TCRdb redid the calling of the 5' RACE reads with MiXCR, one entry per CDR3 protein. The V and J calls here are based on TCRdb, not the publication. This table holds some 7,400 distinct CDR3 sequences, 3.9% found once. The chain is built from TRBV20-1 and TRBJ2-1, with 14 bases lining up with TRBD2. This TCR was recovered from a human donor in good health. Source material: CD8+ T cells from PBMCs. The CDR3 DNA sequence: TGCAGGGCACGACTAGCGGGAGGGTATGAGCAGTTCTTC. The encoded protein is CRARLAGGYEQFF.